This T cell receptor beta chain came from a study of response to subunit inactivated influenza vaccine. This clonotype has at least ten counts. The CDR3 runs 12 residues. CDR1 and CDR2 from the germline V gene are SQVTM and ANQGSEA. V shed 5 bases and J shed 0 bases, with 7 bases lying between them. One entry per CDR3 protein results from TCRdb running MiXCR on the RT-PCR reads. Counted here are a few hundred thousand distinct CDR3 sequences, around 15% occurring once; the ten biggest clones make up approximately 12%. Sequencing used PBMCs from blood, obtained about 12 days after vaccination. This chain links TRBV29-1 with TRBJ2-5; possibly TRBD2 for D (5 bases). This clonotype originated in a man in his forties or fifties who received an inactivated influenza vaccine. The CDR3 DNA reads TGCAGCGTTTCGGGGTACCAAGAGACCCAGTACTTC. Translated, it gives CSVSGYQETQYF.